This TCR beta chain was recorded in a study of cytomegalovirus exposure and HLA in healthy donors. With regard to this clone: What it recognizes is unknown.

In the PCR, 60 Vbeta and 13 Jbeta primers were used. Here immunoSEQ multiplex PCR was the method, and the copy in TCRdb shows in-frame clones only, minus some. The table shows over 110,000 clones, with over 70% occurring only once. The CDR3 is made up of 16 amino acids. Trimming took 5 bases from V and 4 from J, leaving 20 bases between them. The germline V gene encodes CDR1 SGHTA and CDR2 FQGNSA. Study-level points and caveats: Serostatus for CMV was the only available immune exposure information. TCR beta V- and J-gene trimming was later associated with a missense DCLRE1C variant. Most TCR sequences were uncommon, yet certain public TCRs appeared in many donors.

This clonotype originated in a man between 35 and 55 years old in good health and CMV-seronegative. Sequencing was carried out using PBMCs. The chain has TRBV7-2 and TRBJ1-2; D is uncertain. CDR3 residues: CASSPEPGPGGYGYTF. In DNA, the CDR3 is TGTGCCAGCAGCCCCGAACCGGGTCCCGGAGGCTATGGCTACACCTTC.